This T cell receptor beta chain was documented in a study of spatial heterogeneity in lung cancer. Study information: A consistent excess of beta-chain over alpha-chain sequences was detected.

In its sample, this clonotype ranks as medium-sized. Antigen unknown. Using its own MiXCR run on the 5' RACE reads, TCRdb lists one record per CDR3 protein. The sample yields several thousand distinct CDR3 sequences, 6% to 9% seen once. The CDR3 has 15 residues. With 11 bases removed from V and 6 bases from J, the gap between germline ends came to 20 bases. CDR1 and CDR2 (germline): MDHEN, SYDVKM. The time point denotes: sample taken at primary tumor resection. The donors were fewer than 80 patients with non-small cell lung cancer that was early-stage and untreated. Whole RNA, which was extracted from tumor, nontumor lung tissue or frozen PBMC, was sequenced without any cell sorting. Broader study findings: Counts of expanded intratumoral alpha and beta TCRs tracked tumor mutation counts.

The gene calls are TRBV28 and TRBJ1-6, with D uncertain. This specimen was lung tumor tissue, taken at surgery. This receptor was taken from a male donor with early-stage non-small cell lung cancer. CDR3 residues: CAFGDQGSSNSPLHF. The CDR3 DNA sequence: TGTGCCTTCGGGGATCAAGGTTCTTCTAATTCACCCCTCCACTTT.